Sequencing of this TCR beta chain was carried out in a study of CD8+CD57+ T cells in acquired aplastic anemia. The CDR3 has 15 amino acids. The ends lost 7 bases at V and 2 bases at J; junction bases unmatched: 7. Genomic DNA, serving as template, underwent TCR beta VDJ and CDR3 profiling. TCRdb re-called the reads through MiXCR, storing one row per CDR3 protein. The data contain some 150,000 distinct CDR3 sequences, about 52% of them singletons. By flow cytometry, patients selected for sequencing had shown an expansion of CD8+CD57+ cells. The sequenced sample was sorted CD4+, CD8+, or CD8+CD57+ T cells (not recorded which) from PBMCs. V gene TRBV12-3 or TRBV12-4 combines with J gene TRBJ2-1, with TRBD2 matching 8 bases. This sequence originates from a human donor with aplastic anemia. The CDR3 is CASKPGGGPYNEQFF. The CDR3 region has the DNA TGTGCCAGCAAGCCCGGCGGGGGGCCCTACAATGAGCAGTTCTTC.